This T cell receptor (beta chain) was captured by sequencing in a study of blood T cell repertoires in COVID-19. Study background: Italy, Spain and the United States were the sources of the convalescent and acute COVID-19 samples.

Germline values: CDR1 MNHNY, CDR2 SVGAGI (reference sequence). Between the trimmed V and J ends, which lost 2 bases and 5 bases, there was a span of 9 bases. This CDR3 contains 13 residues. The repertoire was sequenced with immunoSEQ multiplex PCR; TCRdb's copy has only in-frame clones and lacks some. This table holds fewer than 150,000 clones, roughly 72% found once. This clone was found many times. This chain connects TRBV6-6 to TRBJ1-2, with a possible D match to TRBD1 (5 bases). Sequencing was done on a sample of peripheral blood. The TCR was taken from a human donor in a cohort sampled during active COVID-19. CDR3 DNA sequence: TGTGCCAGCAGTTACGGGGGGAATTATGGCTACACCTTC. It codes for CASSYGGNYGYTF.